This record covers a single TCR beta chain. This entry comes from a study of B cell selection in AIRE deficiency. Conventional CD4 T cells were sorted as CD4+CD127+ cells. The protocol was immunoSEQ multiplex PCR, while the TCRdb copy is restricted to in-frame clones and leaves out a portion. The sample consists of about 20,000 clones, almost 97% of them appearing once. The J segment lost 4 bases and the V segment lost 1 base, leaving 3 bases of the junction unmatched. Germline-derived CDR1 and CDR2 are SGHVS and FQNEAQ. This CDR3 region has 14 residues. The sample comprised conventional CD4+ T cells sorted from PBMCs. This rearrangement joins TRBV7-8 to TRBJ1-1, with 7 bases lining up with TRBD1. The TCR comes from a human donor with AIRE deficiency. CDR3 in amino acids: CASSLEGARTEAFF. The CDR3 coding sequence is TGTGCCAGCAGCTTAGAGGGGGCGCGCACTGAAGCTTTCTTT.